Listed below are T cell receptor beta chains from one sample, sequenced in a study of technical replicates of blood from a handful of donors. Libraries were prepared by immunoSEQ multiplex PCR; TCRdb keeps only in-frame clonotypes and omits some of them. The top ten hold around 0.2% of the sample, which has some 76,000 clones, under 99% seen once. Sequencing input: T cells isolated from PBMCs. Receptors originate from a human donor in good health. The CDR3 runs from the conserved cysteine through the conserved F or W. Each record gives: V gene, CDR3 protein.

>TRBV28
CASSSGYYEQYF
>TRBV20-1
CSARQSREQFF
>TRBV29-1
CSVAPTGYSNQPQHF
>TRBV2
CASTLRRAGLRRDYGYTF
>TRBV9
CASSTAGTGNEQFF
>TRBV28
CASSSITALRPFF
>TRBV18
CASSPRDPGSTDTQYF
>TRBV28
CASRPGLDRSYNEQFF
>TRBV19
CASSDRAVHEQYF
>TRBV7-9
CASSLDRSPYTGELFF